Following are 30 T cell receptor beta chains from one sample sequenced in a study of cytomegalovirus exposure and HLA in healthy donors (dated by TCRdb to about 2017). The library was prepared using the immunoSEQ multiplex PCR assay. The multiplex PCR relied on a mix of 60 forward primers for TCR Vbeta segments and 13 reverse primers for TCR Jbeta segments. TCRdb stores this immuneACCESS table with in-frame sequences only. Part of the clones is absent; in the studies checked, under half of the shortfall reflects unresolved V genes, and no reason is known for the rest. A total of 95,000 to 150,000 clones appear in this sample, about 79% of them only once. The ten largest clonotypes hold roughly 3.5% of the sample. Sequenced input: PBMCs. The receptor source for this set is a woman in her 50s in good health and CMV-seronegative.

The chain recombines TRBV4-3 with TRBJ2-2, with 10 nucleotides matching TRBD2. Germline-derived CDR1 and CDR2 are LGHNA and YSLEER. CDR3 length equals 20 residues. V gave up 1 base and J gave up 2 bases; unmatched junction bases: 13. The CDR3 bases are TGCGCCAGCAGCCAAGCTGCGCCCCGGTCTAGCGGGAGTAACACCGGGGAGCTGTTTTTT. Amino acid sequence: CASSQAAPRSSGSNTGELFF.

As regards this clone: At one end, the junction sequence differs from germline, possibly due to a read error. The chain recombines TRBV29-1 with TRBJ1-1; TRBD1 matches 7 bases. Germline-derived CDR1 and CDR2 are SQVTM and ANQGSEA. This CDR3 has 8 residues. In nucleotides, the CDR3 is TGCAGCGTTGGTGGACAGGACTTT. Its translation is CSVGGQDF. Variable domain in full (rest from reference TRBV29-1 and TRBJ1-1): SAVISQKPSRDICQRGTSLTIQCQVDSQVTMMFWYRQQPGQSLTLIATANQGSEATYESGFVIDKFPISRPNLTFSTLTVSNMSPEDSSIYLCSVGGQDFGQGTRLTVV.

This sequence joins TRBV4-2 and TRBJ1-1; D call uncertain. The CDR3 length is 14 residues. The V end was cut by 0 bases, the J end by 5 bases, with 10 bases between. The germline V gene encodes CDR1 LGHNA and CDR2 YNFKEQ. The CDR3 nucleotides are TGTGCCAGCAGCCAAGATACGGGGAGAACTGAAGCTTTCTTT. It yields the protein CASSQDTGRTEAFF.

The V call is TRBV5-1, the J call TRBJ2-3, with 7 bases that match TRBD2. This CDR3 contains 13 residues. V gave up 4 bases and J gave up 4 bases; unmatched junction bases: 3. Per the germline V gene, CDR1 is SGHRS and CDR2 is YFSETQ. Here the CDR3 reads CASSQLAADTQYF. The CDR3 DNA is TGCGCCAGCAGCCAGCTAGCGGCAGATACGCAGTATTTT.

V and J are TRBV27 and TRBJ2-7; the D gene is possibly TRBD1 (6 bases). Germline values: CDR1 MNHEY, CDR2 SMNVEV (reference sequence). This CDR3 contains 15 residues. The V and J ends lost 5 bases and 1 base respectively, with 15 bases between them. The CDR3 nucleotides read TGTGCCAGCAGTCGCTACTTACAGGGATCCTACGAGCAGTACTTC. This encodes CASSRYLQGSYEQYF.

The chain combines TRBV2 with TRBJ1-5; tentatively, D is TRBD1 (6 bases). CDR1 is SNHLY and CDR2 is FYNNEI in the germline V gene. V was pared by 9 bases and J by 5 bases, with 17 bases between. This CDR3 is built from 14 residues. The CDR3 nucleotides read TGTGCCAGAGGGGCTGACAGGCCAGATCAGCCCCAGCATTTT. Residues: CARGADRPDQPQHF.

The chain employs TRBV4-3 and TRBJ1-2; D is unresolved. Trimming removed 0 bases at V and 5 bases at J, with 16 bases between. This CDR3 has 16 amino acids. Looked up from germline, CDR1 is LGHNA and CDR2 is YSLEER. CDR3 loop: CASSQEPSLTGYGYTF. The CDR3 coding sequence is TGCGCCAGCAGCCAAGAACCTTCATTAACCGGGTATGGCTACACCTTC.

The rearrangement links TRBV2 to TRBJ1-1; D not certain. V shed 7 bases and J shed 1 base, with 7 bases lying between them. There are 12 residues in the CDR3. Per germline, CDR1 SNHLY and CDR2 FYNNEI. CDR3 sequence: CASKGGNTEAFF. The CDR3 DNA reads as TGTGCCAGCAAGGGAGGGAACACTGAAGCTTTCTTT.

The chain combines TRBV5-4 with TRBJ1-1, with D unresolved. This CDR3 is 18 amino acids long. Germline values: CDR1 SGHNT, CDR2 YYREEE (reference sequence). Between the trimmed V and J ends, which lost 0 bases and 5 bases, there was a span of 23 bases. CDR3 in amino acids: CASSLGVLTGSRKTEAFF. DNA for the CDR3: TGTGCCAGCAGCTTGGGGGTCTTAACGGGTAGTAGGAAGACTGAAGCTTTCTTT. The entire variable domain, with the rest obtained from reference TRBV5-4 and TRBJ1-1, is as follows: ETGVTQSPTHLIKTRGQQVTLRCSSQSGHNTVSWYQQALGQGPQFIFQYYREEENGRGNFPPRFSGLQFPNYSSELNVNALELDDSALYLCASSLGVLTGSRKTEAFFGQGTRLTVV.

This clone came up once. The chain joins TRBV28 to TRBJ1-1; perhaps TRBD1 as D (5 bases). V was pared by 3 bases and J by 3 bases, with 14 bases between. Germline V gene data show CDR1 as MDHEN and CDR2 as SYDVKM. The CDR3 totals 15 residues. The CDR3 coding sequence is TGTGCCAGCAGTTTGGGGGGGAAAGTTGACACTGAAGCTTTCTTT. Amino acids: CASSLGGKVDTEAFF.

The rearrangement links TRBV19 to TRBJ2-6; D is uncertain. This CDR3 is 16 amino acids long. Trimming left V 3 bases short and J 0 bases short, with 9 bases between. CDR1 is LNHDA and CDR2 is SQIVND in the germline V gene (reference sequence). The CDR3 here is CASSMRQTSGANVLTF. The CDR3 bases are TGTGCCAGTAGTATGAGGCAGACCTCTGGGGCCAACGTCCTGACTTTC.

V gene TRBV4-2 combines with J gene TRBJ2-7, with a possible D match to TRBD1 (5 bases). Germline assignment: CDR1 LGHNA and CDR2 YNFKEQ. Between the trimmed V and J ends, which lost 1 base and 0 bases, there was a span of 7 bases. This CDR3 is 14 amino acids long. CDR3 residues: CASSQGQSSYEQYF. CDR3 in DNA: TGTGCCAGCAGCCAAGGACAGAGCTCCTACGAGCAGTACTTC.

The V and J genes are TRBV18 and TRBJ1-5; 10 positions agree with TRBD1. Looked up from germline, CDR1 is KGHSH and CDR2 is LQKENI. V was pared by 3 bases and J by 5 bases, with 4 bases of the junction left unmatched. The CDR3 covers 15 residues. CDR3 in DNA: TGTGCCAGCTCACCCGGACAGGGGGGAGATCAGCCCCAGCATTTT. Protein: CASSPGQGGDQPQHF.

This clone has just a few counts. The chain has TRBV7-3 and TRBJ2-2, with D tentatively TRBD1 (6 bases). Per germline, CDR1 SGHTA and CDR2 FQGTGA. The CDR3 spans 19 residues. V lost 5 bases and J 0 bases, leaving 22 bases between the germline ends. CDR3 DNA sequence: TGTGCCAGCAGCCCAAAAACTACAGGGTTCTTTACGAACACCGGGGAGCTGTTTTTT. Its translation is CASSPKTTGFFTNTGELFF. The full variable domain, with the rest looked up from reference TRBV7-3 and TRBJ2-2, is GAGVSQTPSNKVTEKGKYVELRCDPISGHTALYWYRQSLGQGPEFLIYFQGTGAADDSGLPNDRFFAVRPEGSVSTLKIQRTERGDSAVYLCASSPKTTGFFTNTGELFFGEGSRLTVL.

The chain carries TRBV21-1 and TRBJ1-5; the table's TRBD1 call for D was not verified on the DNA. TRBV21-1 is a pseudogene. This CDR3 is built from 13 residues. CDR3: CASRGQGGQPQHF. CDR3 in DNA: TGTGCCAGCAGAGGACAGGGCGGTCAGCCCCAGCATTTT.

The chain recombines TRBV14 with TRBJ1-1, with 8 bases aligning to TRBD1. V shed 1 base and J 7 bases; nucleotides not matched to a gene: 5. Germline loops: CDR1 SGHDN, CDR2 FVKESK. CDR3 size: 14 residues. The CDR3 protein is CASSQGAGGGEAFF. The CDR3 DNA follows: TGTGCCAGCAGCCAAGGTGCAGGGGGCGGTGAAGCTTTCTTT.

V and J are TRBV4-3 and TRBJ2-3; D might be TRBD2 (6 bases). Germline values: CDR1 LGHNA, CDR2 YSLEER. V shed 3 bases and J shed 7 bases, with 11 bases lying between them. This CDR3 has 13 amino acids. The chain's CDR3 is CASSQPGENTQYF. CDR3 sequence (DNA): TGCGCCAGCAGCCAGCCGGGAGAAAATACGCAGTATTTT.

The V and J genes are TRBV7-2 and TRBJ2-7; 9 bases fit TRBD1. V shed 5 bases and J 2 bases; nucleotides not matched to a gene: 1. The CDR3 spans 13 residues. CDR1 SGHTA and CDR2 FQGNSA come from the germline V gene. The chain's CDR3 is CASSRQGAYEQYF. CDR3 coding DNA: TGTGCCAGCAGCCGACAGGGGGCCTACGAGCAGTACTTC.

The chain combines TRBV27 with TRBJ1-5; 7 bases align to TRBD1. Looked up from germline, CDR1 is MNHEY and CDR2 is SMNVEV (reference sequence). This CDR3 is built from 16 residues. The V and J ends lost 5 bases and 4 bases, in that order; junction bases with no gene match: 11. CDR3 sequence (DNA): TGTGCCAGCAGTCCTAACCGGGACAGTCTTAATCAGCCCCAGCATTTT. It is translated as CASSPNRDSLNQPQHF.

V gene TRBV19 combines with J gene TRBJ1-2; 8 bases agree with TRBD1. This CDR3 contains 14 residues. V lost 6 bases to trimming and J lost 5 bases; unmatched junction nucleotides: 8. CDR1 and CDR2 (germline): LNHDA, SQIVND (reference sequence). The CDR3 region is CASSPGTGDYGYTF. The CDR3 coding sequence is TGTGCCAGTAGCCCCGGGACAGGAGATTATGGCTACACCTTC.

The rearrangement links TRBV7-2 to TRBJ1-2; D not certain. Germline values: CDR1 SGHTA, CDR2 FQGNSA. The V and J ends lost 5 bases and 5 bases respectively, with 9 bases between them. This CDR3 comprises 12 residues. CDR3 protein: CASSDPGYGYTF. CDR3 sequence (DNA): TGTGCCAGCAGCGACCCAGGATATGGCTACACCTTC.

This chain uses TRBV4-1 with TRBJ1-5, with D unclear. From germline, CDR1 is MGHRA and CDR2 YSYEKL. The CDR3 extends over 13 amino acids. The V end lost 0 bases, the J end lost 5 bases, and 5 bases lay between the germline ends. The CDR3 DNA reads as TGCGCCAGCAGCCAAGACAGGTATCAGCCCCAGCATTTT. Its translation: CASSQDRYQPQHF.

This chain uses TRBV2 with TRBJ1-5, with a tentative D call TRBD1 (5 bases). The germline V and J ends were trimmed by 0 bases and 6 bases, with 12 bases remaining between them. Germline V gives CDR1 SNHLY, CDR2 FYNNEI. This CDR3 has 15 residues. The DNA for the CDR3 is TGTGCCAGCAGTGAAGCGAGGACAACGATTCAGCCCCAGCATTTT. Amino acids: CASSEARTTIQPQHF. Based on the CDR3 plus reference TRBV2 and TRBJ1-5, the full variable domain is EPEVTQTPSHQVTQMGQEVILRCVPISNHLYFYWYRQILGQKVEFLVSFYNNEISEKSEIFDDQFSVERPDGSNFTLKIRSTKLEDSAMYFCASSEARTTIQPQHFGDGTRLSIL.

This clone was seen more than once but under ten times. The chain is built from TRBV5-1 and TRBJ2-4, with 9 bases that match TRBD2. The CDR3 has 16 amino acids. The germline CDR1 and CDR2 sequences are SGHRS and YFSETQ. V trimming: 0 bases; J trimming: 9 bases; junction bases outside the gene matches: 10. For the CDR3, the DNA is TGCGCCAGCAGCTTGGTAACCCAGACTAGCGGAGCCATTCAGTACTTC. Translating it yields CASSLVTQTSGAIQYF.

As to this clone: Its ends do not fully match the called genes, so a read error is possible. Here the CDR3 DNA reads TGTTCCAGCAGCTTAGCAGCGACCCACTATGGCTACACCTTC. Translated, it gives CSSSLAATHYGYTF. The gene calls are TRBV7-9 and TRBJ1-2; D gene unclear. The CDR3 loop spans 14 amino acids. Germline V gene lookup returns CDR1 SEHNR and CDR2 FQNEAQ (reference sequence).

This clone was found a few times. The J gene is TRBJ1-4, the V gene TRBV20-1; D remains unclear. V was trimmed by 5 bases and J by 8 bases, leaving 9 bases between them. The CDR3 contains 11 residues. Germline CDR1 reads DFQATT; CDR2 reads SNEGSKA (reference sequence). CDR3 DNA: TGCAGTGCTCTAGTATGGGAAAAACTGTTTTTT. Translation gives CSALVWEKLFF.

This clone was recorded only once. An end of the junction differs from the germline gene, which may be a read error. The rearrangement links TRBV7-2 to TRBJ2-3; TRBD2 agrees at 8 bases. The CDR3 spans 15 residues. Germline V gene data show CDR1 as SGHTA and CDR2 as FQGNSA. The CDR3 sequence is CASSSQTSDADTQYF. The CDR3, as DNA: TGTGCTAGCAGCTCGCAGACTAGCGACGCAGATACGCAGTATTTT.

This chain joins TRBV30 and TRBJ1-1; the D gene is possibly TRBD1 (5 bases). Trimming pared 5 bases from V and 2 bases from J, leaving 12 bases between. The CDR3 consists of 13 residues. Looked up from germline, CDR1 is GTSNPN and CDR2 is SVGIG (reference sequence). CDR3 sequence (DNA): TGTGCCTGGTTACGACAGATAAACACTGAAGCTTTCTTT. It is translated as CAWLRQINTEAFF.

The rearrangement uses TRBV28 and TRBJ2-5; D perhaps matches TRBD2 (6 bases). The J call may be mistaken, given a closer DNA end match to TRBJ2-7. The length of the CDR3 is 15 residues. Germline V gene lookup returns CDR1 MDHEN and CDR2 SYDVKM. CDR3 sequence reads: CASSQVGRSSYEQYF. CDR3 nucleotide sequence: TGTGCCAGCAGCCAAGTTGGGAGGAGCTCCTACGAGCAGTACTTC.

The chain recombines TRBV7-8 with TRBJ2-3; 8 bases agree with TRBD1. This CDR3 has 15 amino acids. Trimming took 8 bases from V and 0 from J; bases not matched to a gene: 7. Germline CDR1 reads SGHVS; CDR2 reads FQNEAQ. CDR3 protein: CASRDRGPSTDTQYF. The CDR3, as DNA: TGTGCCAGCCGAGACAGGGGTCCTAGCACAGATACGCAGTATTTT.